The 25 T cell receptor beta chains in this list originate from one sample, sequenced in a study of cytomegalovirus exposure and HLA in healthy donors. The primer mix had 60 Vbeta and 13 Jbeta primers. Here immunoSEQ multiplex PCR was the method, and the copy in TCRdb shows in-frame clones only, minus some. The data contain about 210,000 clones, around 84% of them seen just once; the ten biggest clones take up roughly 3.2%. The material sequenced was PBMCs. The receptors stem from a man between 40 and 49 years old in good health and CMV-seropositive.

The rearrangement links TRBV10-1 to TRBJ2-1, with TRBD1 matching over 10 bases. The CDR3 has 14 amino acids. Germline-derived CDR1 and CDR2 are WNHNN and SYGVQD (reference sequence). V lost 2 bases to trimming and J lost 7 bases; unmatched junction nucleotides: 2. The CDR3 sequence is CASSEGTGVNEQFF. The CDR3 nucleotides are TGCGCCAGCAGTGAGGGGACAGGGGTAAATGAGCAGTTCTTC.

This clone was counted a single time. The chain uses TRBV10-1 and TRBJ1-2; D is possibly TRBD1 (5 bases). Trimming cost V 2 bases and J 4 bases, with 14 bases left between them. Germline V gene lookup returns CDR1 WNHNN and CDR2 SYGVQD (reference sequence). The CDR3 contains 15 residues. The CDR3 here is CASSEIGGRSYGYTF. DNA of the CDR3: TGCGCCAGCAGTGAGATTGGGGGGAGGTCCTATGGCTACACCTTC.

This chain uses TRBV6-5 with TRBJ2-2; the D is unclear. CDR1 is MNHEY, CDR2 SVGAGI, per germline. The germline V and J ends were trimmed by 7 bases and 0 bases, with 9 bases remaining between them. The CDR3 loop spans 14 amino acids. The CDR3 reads CASTSYSNTGELFF. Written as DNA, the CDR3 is TGTGCCAGCACCAGTTATTCGAACACCGGGGAGCTGTTTTTT.

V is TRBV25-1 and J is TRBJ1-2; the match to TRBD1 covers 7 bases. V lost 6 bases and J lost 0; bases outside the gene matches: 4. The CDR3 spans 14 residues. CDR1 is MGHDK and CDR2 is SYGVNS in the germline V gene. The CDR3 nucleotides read TGTGCCAGCAGGGACAGGACAGCTAACTATGGCTACACCTTC. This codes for CASRDRTANYGYTF.

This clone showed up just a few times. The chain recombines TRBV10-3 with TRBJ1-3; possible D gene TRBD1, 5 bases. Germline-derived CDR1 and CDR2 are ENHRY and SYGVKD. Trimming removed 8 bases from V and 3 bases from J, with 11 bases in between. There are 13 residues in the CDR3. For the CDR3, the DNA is TGTGCCATCCGGGGGATGGGTGGAAACACCATATATTTT. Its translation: CAIRGMGGNTIYF.

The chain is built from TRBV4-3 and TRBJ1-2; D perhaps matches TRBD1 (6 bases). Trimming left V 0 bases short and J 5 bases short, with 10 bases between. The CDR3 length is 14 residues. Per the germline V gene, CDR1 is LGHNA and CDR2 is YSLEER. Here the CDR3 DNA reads TGCGCCAGCAGCCAAGATGGGGGCATTTATGGCTACACCTTC. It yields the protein CASSQDGGIYGYTF.

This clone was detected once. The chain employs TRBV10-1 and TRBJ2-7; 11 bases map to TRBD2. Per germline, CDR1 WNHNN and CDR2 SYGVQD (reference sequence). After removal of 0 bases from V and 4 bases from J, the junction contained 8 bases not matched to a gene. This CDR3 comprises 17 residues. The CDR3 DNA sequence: TGCGCCAGCAGTGAGTCGGGTAGCGGGGGGGTCGGGTACGAGCAGTACTTC. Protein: CASSESGSGGVGYEQYF.

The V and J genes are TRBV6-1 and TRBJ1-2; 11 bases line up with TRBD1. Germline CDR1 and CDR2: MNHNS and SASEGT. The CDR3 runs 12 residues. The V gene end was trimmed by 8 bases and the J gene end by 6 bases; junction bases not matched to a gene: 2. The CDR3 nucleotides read TGTGCCAGCGCGGGACAGGGGGATGGCTACACCTTC. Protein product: CASAGQGDGYTF.

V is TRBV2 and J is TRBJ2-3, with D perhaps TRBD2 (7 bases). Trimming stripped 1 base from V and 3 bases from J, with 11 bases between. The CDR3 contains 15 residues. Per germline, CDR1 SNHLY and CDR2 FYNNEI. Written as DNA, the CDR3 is TGTGCCAGCAGTGAAGAGGGAGGGGGGACAGATACGCAGTATTTT. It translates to CASSEEGGGTDTQYF. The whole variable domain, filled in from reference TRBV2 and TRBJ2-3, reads EPEVTQTPSHQVTQMGQEVILRCVPISNHLYFYWYRQILGQKVEFLVSFYNNEISEKSEIFDDQFSVERPDGSNFTLKIRSTKLEDSAMYFCASSEEGGGTDTQYFGPGTRLTVL.

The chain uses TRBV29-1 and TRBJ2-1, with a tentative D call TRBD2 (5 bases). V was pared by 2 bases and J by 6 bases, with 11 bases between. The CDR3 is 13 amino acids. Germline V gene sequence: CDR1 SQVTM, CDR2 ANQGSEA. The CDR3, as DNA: TGCAGCGTTGAAAGTGCCGGGGTCAATGAGCAGTTCTTC. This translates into CSVESAGVNEQFF.

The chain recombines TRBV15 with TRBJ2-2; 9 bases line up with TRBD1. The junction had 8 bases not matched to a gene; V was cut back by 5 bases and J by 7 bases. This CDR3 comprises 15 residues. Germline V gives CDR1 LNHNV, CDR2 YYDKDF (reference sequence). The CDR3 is CATSGGQGIGGELFF. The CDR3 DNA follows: TGTGCCACCAGCGGAGGACAGGGGATAGGCGGGGAGCTGTTTTTT.

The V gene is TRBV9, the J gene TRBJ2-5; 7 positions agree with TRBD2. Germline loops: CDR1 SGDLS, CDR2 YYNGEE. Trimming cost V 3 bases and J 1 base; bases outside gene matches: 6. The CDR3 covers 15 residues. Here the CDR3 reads CASSADPSGQETQYF. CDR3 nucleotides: TGTGCCAGCAGCGCCGACCCTAGCGGCCAAGAGACCCAGTACTTC.

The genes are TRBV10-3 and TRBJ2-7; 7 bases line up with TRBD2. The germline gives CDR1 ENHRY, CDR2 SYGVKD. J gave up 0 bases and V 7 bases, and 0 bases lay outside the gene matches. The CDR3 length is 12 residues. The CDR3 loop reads CAIKRDSYEQYF. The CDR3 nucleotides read TGTGCCATCAAGCGGGACTCCTACGAGCAGTACTTC.

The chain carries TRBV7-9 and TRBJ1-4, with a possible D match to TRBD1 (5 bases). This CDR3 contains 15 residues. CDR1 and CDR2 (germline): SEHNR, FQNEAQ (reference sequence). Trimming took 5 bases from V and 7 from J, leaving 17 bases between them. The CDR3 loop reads CASSRGAGLSEKLFF. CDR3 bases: TGTGCCAGCAGCCGTGGGGCAGGGTTAAGTGAAAAACTGTTTTTT.

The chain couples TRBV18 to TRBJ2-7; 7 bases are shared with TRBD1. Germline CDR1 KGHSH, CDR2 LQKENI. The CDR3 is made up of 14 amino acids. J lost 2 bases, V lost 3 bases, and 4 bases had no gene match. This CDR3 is CASSPGQQAYEQYF. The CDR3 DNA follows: TGTGCCAGCTCACCGGGACAGCAGGCCTACGAGCAGTACTTC.

CDR3 sequence (DNA): TGTGCCAGCAGTCCGCGCGGGGGGGCTTCAAACACCGGGGAGCTGTTTTTT. It encodes CASSPRGGASNTGELFF. The V and J genes are TRBV6-8 and TRBJ2-2, with TRBD2 identical over 9 bases. V shed 5 bases, J shed 2 bases, and the junction held 9 bases outside the gene matches. Germline lookup yields CDR1 MNHGY and CDR2 SAAAGT. The CDR3 consists of 17 residues.

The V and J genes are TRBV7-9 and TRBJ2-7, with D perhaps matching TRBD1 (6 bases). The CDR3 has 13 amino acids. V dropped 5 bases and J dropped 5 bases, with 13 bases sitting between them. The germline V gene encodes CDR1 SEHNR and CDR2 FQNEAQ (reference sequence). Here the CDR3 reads CASSPVAGDEQYF. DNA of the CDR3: TGTGCCAGCAGCCCGGTGGCAGGGGACGAGCAGTACTTC.

The CDR3 is CASSGGLAGANEQFF. The CDR3 nucleotides are TGTGCCAGCAGCGGGGGACTAGCGGGAGCTAATGAGCAGTTCTTC. The chain employs TRBV5-4 and TRBJ2-1; 14 nucleotides match TRBD2. Per the germline V gene, CDR1 is SGHNT and CDR2 is YYREEE (reference sequence). The ends lost 4 bases at V and 7 bases at J; junction bases unmatched: 4. This CDR3 has 15 amino acids.

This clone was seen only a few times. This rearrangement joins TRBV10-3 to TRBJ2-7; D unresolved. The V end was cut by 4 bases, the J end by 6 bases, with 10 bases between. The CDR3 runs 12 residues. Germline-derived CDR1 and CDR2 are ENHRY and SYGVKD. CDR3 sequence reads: CAISGASGEQYF. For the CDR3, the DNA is TGTGCCATCAGTGGGGCAAGTGGCGAGCAGTACTTC.

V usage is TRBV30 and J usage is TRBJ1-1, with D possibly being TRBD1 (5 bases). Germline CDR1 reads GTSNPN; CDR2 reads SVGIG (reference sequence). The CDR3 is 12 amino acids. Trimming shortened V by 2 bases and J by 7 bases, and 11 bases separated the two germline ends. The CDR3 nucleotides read TGTGCCTGGAGTCCGCAGGGTTATGAAGCTTTCTTT. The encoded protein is CAWSPQGYEAFF. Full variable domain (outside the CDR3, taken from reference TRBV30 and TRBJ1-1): SQTIHQWPATLVQPVGSPLSLECTVEGTSNPNLYWYRQAAGRGLQLLFYSVGIGQISSEVPQNLSASRPQDRQFILSSKKLLLSDSGFYLCAWSPQGYEAFFGQGTRLTVV.

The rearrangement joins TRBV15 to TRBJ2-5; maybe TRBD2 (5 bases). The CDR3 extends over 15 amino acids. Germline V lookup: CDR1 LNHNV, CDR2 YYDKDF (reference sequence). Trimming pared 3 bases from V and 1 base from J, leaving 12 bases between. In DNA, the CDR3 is TGTGCCACCAGCAGTAAGGCCCTAGCCCAAGAGACCCAGTACTTC. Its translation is CATSSKALAQETQYF.

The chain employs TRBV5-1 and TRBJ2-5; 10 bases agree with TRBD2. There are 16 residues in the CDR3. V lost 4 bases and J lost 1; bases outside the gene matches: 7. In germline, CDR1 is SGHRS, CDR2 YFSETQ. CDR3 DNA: TGCGCCAGCAGCATCTCAGCGGGAGGGTCCCAAGAGACCCAGTACTTC. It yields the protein CASSISAGGSQETQYF.

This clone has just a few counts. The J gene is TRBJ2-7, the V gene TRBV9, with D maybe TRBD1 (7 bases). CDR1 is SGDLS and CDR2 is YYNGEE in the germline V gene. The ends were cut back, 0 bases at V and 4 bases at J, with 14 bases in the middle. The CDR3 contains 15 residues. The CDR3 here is CASSVDRGGPYEQYF. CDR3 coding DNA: TGTGCCAGCAGCGTAGACAGGGGAGGCCCTTACGAGCAGTACTTC.

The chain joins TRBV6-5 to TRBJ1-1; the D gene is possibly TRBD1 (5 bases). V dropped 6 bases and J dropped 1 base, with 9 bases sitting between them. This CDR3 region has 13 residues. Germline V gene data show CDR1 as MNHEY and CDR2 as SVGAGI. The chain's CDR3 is CASSYDRNTEAFF. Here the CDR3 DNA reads TGTGCCAGCAGCTATGACAGGAACACTGAAGCTTTCTTT.

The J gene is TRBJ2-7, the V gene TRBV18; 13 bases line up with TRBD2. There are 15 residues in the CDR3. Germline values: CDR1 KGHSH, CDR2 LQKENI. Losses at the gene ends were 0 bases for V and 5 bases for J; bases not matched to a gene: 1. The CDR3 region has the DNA TGTGCCAGCTCACCACCGGGACTAGCGGGGAACGAGCAGTACTTC. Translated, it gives CASSPPGLAGNEQYF. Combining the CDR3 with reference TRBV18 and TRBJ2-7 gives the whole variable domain NAGVMQNPRHLVRRRGQEARLRCSPMKGHSHVYWYRQLPEEGLKFMVYLQKENIIDESGMPKERFSAEFPKEGPSILRIQQVVRGDSAAYFCASSPPGLAGNEQYFGPGTRLTVT.